The 9 T cell receptor beta chains below were found in one sample sequenced in a study of cytomegalovirus exposure and HLA in healthy donors. This PCR relied on a set of 60 Vbeta primers and 13 Jbeta primers. Using immunoSEQ multiplex PCR, the repertoire was profiled, and TCRdb retains in-frame clones only, with some absent. The sample lists 150,000 to 200,000 clones, approximately 84% occurring once. Sequenced material: PBMCs. The receptors stem from a man aged 50 to 59 in good health and CMV-seropositive.

This clone showed up just once. The chain links TRBV4-1 to TRBJ2-1; 8 bases line up with TRBD2. CDR3 length: 14 residues. The V gene end was trimmed by 2 bases and the J gene end by 7 bases; junction bases not matched to a gene: 4. Germline values: CDR1 MGHRA, CDR2 YSYEKL. The CDR3 reads CASSQLGGRNEQFF. The CDR3 nucleotides are TGCGCCAGCAGCCAATTGGGCGGGAGGAATGAGCAGTTCTTC.

The chain combines TRBV11-2 with TRBJ2-1; 9 nucleotides align to TRBD1. V gave up 3 bases and J gave up 8 bases; unmatched junction bases: 14. Germline V CDR1 and CDR2: SGHAT, FQNNGV. CDR3 length: 17 residues. The CDR3 DNA sequence: TGTGCCAGCAGCTTGAGACCCGGGACAGGGAGTGTTGATGAGCAGTTCTTC. It codes for CASSLRPGTGSVDEQFF.

This chain uses TRBV28 with TRBJ1-4, with D unresolved. The V and J ends lost 5 bases and 7 bases respectively, with 23 bases between them. Germline V lookup: CDR1 MDHEN, CDR2 SYDVKM. The CDR3 length is 17 residues. The CDR3 DNA sequence: TGTGCCAGCAGTCTCCCCCGGGCCTCAAAAGAGGGTGAAAAACTGTTTTTT. It encodes CASSLPRASKEGEKLFF.

The chain couples TRBV28 to TRBJ1-5, with no clear D. CDR1 MDHEN and CDR2 SYDVKM come from the germline V gene. The CDR3 is made up of 13 amino acids. The V and J ends lost 8 bases and 0 bases respectively, with 8 bases between them. CDR3 protein: CASGQDSNQPQHF. The CDR3 nucleotides are TGTGCCAGCGGTCAGGATAGCAATCAGCCCCAGCATTTT.

The chain employs TRBV15 and TRBJ1-4, with 8 bases fitting TRBD1. The V gene's germline CDR1 is LNHNV and CDR2 YYDKDF (reference sequence). With 0 bases clipped from V and 8 bases from J, the junction kept 11 bases outside the gene matches. This CDR3 comprises 17 residues. The CDR3 DNA reads TGTGCCACCAGCAGAGATCCCTCGACAGGGGAGAGGGAAAAACTGTTTTTT. Protein product: CATSRDPSTGEREKLFF.

The gene calls are TRBV11-2 and TRBJ2-7, with TRBD2 identical over 8 bases. This CDR3 spans 18 amino acids. J gave up 2 bases and V 1 base, and 13 bases lay outside the gene matches. Per germline, CDR1 SGHAT and CDR2 FQNNGV. This chain's CDR3 is CASSLGLGGAGYPYEQYF. The CDR3 nucleotides read TGTGCCAGCAGCTTAGGCCTCGGGGGGGCGGGGTACCCCTACGAGCAGTACTTC.

J is TRBJ1-2 and V is TRBV9; 7 bases fit TRBD1. The CDR3 is made up of 13 amino acids. Germline values: CDR1 SGDLS, CDR2 YYNGEE. V was clipped by 0 bases and J by 4 bases; unmatched bases: 0. The chain's CDR3 is CASSVDRGYGYTF. In DNA, the CDR3 is TGTGCCAGCAGCGTAGACAGGGGCTATGGCTACACCTTC.

This clone was seen only once. Other DNA sequences from this sample encode an identical CDR3 as well. The CDR3 nucleotides are TGTGCCAGCAGCGTAGAGCCGGGAGGGCACACCGGGGAGCTGTTTTTT. Protein product: CASSVEPGGHTGELFF. V and J are TRBV9 and TRBJ2-2; 8 nucleotides agree with TRBD2. The germline gives CDR1 SGDLS, CDR2 YYNGEE. The CDR3 extends over 16 amino acids. V trimming: 0 bases; J trimming: 3 bases; junction bases outside the gene matches: 4. The full variable domain, completed using reference TRBV9 and TRBJ2-2, is DSGVTQTPKHLITATGQRVTLRCSPRSGDLSVYWYQQSLDQGLQFLIQYYNGEERAKGNILERFSAQQFPDLHSELNLSSLELGDSALYFCASSVEPGGHTGELFFGEGSRLTVL.

The rearrangement links TRBV28 to TRBJ2-5; TRBD2 aligns across 9 bases. The CDR3 runs 17 residues. V shed 3 bases, J shed 1 base, and the junction held 9 bases outside the gene matches. Germline lookup yields CDR1 MDHEN and CDR2 SYDVKM. The CDR3 region is CASSLARLAGFQETQYF. DNA of the CDR3: TGTGCCAGCAGTTTGGCCCGGCTAGCGGGGTTCCAAGAGACCCAGTACTTC.